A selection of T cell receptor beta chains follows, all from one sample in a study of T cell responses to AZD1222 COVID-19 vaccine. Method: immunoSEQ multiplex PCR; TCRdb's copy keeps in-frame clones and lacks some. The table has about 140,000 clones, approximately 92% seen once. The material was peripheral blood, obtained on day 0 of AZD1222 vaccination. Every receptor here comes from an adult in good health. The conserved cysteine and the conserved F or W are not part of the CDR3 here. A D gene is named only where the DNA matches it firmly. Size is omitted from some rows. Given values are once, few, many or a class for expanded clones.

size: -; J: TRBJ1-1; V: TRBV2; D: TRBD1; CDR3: ASRSTGGSTEAF
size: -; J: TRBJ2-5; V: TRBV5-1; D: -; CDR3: ASSLATAIRGTETQY
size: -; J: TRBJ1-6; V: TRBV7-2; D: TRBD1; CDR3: ASSSGTGDRSPLH
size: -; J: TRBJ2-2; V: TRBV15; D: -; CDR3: ATSVRGTGELF
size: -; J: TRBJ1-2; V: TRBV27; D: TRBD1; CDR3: ASSLSESIKGQGPEDFYGYT
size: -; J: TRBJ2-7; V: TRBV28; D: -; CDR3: ASSSTWTMERYEQY
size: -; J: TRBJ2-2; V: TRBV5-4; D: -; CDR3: ASSSWQPNTGELF
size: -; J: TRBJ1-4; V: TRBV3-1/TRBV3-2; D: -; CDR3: ASSQQGTTNEKLF
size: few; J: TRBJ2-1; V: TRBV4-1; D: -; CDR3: ASSQGVYNEQF
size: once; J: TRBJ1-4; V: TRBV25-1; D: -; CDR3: ASSEYRGPTNEKLF
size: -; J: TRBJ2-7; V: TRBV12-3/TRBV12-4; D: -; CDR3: ASSYDSSYEQY
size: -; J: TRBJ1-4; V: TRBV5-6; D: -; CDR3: ASSGFRGDEKLF
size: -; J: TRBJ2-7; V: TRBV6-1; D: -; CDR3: ASSEPRSSYEQY
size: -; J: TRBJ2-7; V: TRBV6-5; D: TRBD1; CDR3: ASGTGQGATYEQY
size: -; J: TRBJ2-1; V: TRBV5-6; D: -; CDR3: ASGFGYPNYNEQF
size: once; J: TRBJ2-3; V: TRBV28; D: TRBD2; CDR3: ASSLLGSTSGDTQY
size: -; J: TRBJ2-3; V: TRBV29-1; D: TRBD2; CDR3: SVLLAGETDTQY
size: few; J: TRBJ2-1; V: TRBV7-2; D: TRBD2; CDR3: ASSLAPVAGGNNEQF
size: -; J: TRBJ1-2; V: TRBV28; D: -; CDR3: ASSLGTGNYGYT
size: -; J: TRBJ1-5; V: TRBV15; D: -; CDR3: ATSSAVGGPLRNQPQH
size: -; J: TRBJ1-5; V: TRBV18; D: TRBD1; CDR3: ASSPAGGSNQPQH
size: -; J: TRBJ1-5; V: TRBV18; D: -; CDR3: ASSPGANSNQPQH
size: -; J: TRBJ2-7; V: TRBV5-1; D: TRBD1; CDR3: ASSQTGTYEQY
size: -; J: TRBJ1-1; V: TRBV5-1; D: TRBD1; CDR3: ASSLVFLGQGINTEAF
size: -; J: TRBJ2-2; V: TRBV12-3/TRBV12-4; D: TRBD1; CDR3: ASCDRVLTELF
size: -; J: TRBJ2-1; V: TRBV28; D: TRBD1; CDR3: ASSLVGQGAGEQF
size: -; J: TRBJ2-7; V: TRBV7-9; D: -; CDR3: ASSVSGSYEQY
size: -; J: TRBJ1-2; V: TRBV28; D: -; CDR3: ASSLMLGGYT
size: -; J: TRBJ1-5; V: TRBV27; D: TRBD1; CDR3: ASSLFGTGALSNQPQH
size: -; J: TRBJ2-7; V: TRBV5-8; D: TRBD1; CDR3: ASSQPGQGFYEQY
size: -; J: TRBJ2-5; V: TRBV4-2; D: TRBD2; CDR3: ASSQGASGQETQY
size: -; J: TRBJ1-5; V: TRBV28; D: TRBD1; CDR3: ASSLQGTGYQPQH
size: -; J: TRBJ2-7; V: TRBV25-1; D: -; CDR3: ASSESGNYEQY
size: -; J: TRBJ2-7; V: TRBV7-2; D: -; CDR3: ASSSRTQPSDEQY
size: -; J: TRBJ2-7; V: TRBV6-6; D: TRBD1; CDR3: ASSRDREHEQY
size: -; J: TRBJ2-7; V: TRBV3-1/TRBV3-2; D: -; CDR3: ASSPEPGGEQY
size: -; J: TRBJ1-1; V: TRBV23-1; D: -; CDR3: ASSQSMRDRTTEAF
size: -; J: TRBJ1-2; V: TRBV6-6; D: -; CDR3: ASSGPAVDPSYGYT
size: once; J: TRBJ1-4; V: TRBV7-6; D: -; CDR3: ASSRQIATNEKLF
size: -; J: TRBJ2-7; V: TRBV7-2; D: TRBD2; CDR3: ASSSPYSGKIYEQY
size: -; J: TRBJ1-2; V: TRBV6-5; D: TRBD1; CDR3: ASREGANYGYT
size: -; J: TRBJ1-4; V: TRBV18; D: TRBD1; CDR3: ASSPPSGQGSEKLF
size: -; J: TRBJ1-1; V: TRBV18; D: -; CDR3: ASSRDRMNTEAF
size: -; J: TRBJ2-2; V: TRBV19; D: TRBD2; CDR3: ATRPGRAGELF
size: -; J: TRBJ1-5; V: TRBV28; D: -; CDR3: ASKLMGEAPNQPQH
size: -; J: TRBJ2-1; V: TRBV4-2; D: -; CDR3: ASSPDPRSNEQF
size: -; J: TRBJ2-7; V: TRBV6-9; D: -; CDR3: ASSYDFAFSRAFYEQY
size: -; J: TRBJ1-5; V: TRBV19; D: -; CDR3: ASSMTVPNQPQH